What follows are 26 T cell receptor beta chains derived from one specimen sequenced in a study of post-analysis software for immune sequencing data. General study points: Five TRBV segments were significantly more frequent in patients than in controls. TRBV5-6, TRBV5-1 and TRBV20-1 were among these segments.

cDNA libraries of TCR beta carried unique molecular identifiers. TCRdb recomputed calls from the PCR reads with MiXCR, one row per CDR3 protein. The sample has hundreds of thousands of distinct CDR3 sequences; 44% are singletons. The antigens of these receptors remain unknown. Sequencing was done on a sample of blood. All receptors come from a girl between 5 and 17 years old with multiple sclerosis.

This clonotype showed up just a few times. Sequence at one end of the junction differs from germline and may be a read error. This sequence joins TRBV4-1 and TRBJ1-2, with D unresolved. CDR1 is MGHRA, CDR2 YSYEKL, per germline. The CDR3 covers 11 residues. The CDR3 region is CASSQGQGYTF. The CDR3 region has the DNA TGTGCCAGCAGCCAAGGTCAGGGCTACACCTTC.

The J gene is TRBJ1-2, the V gene TRBV19; 9 positions match TRBD1. Germline lookup yields CDR1 LNHDA and CDR2 SQIVND (reference sequence). The CDR3 extends over 14 amino acids. Unmatched junction bases numbered 12, after V lost 10 bases and J lost 6 bases. The CDR3 DNA sequence: TGTGCCACCCCGTCCCGGGACAGGGAGGATGGCTACACCTTC. This gives the protein CATPSRDREDGYTF.

This clonotype was picked up a small number of times. The rearrangement links TRBV5-1 to TRBJ2-3; TRBD1 or TRBD2 may be the D gene (5 bases each). The germline V gene has CDR1 SGHRS and CDR2 YFSETQ. The CDR3 sequence is 15 residues long. V lost 6 bases to trimming and J lost 2 bases, with 16 bases between them. CDR3 residues: CASTLEDGATDTQYF. CDR3 sequence (DNA): TGCGCCAGCACCCTCGAGGACGGGGCCACAGATACGCAGTATTTT.

The chain couples TRBV29-1 to TRBJ2-1; 7 bases are a match to TRBD1. Per germline, CDR1 SQVTM and CDR2 ANQGSEA. The CDR3 spans 15 residues. V gave up 6 bases and J gave up 4 bases; unmatched junction bases: 12. The CDR3 region is CSVAPGQNLYNEQFF. The CDR3 nucleotides read TGCAGCGTGGCCCCGGGACAGAATCTATACAATGAGCAGTTCTTC.

This chain uses TRBV20-1 with TRBJ2-5, with 12 bases matching TRBD2. The CDR3 runs 14 residues. The germline CDR1 and CDR2 sequences are DFQATT and SNEGSKA (reference sequence). Trimming cost V 6 bases and J 3 bases; bases outside gene matches: 5. The DNA for the CDR3 is TGCAGTGCCTGCAGACTAGCGGGAGAAGAGACCCAGTACTTC. Translating it yields CSACRLAGEETQYF.

This chain connects TRBV4-2 to TRBJ2-5, with 8 bases that match TRBD1. From germline, CDR1 is LGHNA and CDR2 YNFKEQ. The J segment lost 2 bases and the V segment lost 4 bases, leaving 6 bases of the junction unmatched. The CDR3 consists of 15 residues. The CDR3 DNA reads TGTGCCAGCAGCCGACGGACAGGGCTTCAAGAGACCCAGTACTTC. Protein: CASSRRTGLQETQYF.

The rearrangement links TRBV28 to TRBJ2-3; 7 bases fit TRBD2. The germline gives CDR1 MDHEN, CDR2 SYDVKM. The CDR3 length is 14 residues. The V gene end was trimmed by 10 bases and the J gene end by 2 bases; junction bases not matched to a gene: 9. The CDR3 DNA reads TGTGCCACGGGGAGGGACCAACACACAGATACGCAGTATTTT. It is translated as CATGRDQHTDTQYF.

The rearrangement links TRBV10-2 to TRBJ2-1; 9 bases align to TRBD1. The CDR3 sequence is 15 residues long. CDR1 and CDR2 (germline): WSHSY, SAAADI. Germline trimming cut 3 bases from V and 6 bases from J; bases unmatched to any gene: 6. CDR3 residues: CASSDPGTGFNEQFF. Written as DNA, the CDR3 is TGCGCCAGCAGTGATCCCGGGACAGGGTTCAATGAGCAGTTCTTC.

This chain uses TRBV15 with TRBJ2-7, with 7 bases lining up with TRBD1. J lost 1 base, V lost 0 bases, and 9 bases had no gene match. Germline-derived CDR1 and CDR2 are LNHNV and YYDKDF (reference sequence). There are 17 residues in the CDR3. CDR3: CATSRDIGVRGSYEQYF. The CDR3, as DNA: TGTGCCACCAGCAGAGACATAGGAGTCAGGGGGTCCTACGAGCAGTACTTC.

The chain employs TRBV12-3 or TRBV12-4 and TRBJ2-1; the D gene is possibly TRBD2 (6 bases). The CDR3 runs to 14 residues. The germline V and J ends were trimmed by 3 bases and 2 bases, with 8 bases remaining between them. CDR3 loop: CASSLRDTYNEQFF. The CDR3, as DNA: TGTGCCAGCAGTTTGCGGGATACCTACAATGAGCAGTTCTTC.

The CDR3 DNA reads TGTGCCAGCAGCACACTAGCGCTAACTAGCACAGATACGCAGTATTTT. Translation: CASSTLALTSTDTQYF. J is TRBJ2-3 and V is TRBV5-6; 7 nucleotides match TRBD2. V dropped 4 bases and J dropped 0; count of bases not matched to a gene: 8. The length of the CDR3 is 16 residues. CDR1 SGHDT and CDR2 YYEEEE come from the germline V gene.

This clonotype was counted between two and nine times. The chain joins TRBV5-1 to TRBJ2-1, with 14 bases fitting TRBD2. V lost 6 bases and J lost 9; bases outside the gene matches: 14. The CDR3 has 17 amino acids. Germline-derived CDR1 and CDR2 are SGHRS and YFSETQ. The CDR3 sequence is CASTPGTSGGLGVEQFF. The CDR3 region has the DNA TGCGCCAGCACCCCTGGGACTAGCGGGGGCCTCGGAGTTGAGCAGTTCTTC.

The chain has TRBV13 and TRBJ2-7, with TRBD1 identical over 8 bases. V dropped 2 bases and J dropped 2; count of bases not matched to a gene: 8. Germline V gene sequence: CDR1 PRHDT, CDR2 FYEKMQ (reference sequence). The CDR3 contains 16 residues. The CDR3 coding sequence is TGTGCCAGCAGCTTATCCCCCAACAGGGGGGCCTACGAGCAGTACTTC. Translation gives CASSLSPNRGAYEQYF.

The table lists this clonotype with a few counts. The chain carries TRBV7-2 and TRBJ2-5; 10 bases are shared with TRBD2. Unmatched junction bases numbered 6, after V lost 3 bases and J lost 5 bases. This CDR3 comprises 15 residues. CDR1 SGHTA and CDR2 FQGNSA come from the germline V gene. The CDR3 sequence: CASSFYLAGVETQYF. The CDR3 bases are TGTGCCAGCAGCTTTTATCTAGCGGGGGTGGAGACCCAGTACTTC.

This clonotype was observed a few times. The V gene is TRBV10-3, the J gene TRBJ2-3, with TRBD1 as a possible D gene (6 bases). V lost 10 bases, J lost 0 bases, and 17 bases lay in between. The CDR3 is 15 amino acids. CDR1 and CDR2 from the germline V gene are ENHRY and SYGVKD. The DNA of the CDR3 is TGTGCCAGTGCGGCGACAGGCTCTAGCACAGATACGCAGTATTTT. Translating it yields CASAATGSSTDTQYF.

This clonotype was recorded a few times. The genes are TRBV12-3 or TRBV12-4 and TRBJ1-2; D remains ambiguous. There are 13 residues in the CDR3. Trimming took off 0 bases at V and 4 bases at J, with 6 bases between the two ends. This chain's CDR3 is CASSLAALYGYTF. The CDR3 DNA reads TGTGCCAGCAGTTTAGCAGCTCTCTATGGCTACACCTTC.

This chain uses TRBV6-1 with TRBJ1-2, with 10 bases identical to TRBD1. With V trimmed by 6 bases and J by 4 bases, 14 bases remained unmatched. The CDR3 covers 17 residues. The germline V gene has CDR1 MNHNS and CDR2 SASEGT. Here the CDR3 reads CASSPDYPGTGVYGYTF. The CDR3, as DNA: TGTGCCAGCAGCCCAGACTATCCTGGGACAGGGGTCTATGGCTACACCTTC.

The CDR3: CSARTGQGRQETQYF. The CDR3 DNA reads TGCAGTGCTAGGACCGGACAGGGCCGACAAGAGACCCAGTACTTC. The J gene is TRBJ2-4, the V gene TRBV20-1; 8 bases are a match to TRBD1. Matching the DNA end better, TRBJ2-5 makes the J call doubtful. Germline CDR1 DFQATT, CDR2 SNEGSKA (reference sequence). This CDR3 comprises 15 residues.

This clonotype was counted between two and nine times. The V gene is TRBV20-1, the J gene TRBJ2-1; 10 bases agree with TRBD1. V shed 4 bases, J shed 6 bases, and the junction held 9 bases outside the gene matches. Germline V lookup: CDR1 DFQATT, CDR2 SNEGSKA (reference sequence). The CDR3 runs 15 residues. CDR3 loop: CSATQTGGLGNEQFF. CDR3 in DNA: TGCAGTGCTACCCAGACAGGGGGCTTGGGCAATGAGCAGTTCTTC.

The chain joins TRBV4-1 to TRBJ2-1, with 7 positions matching TRBD2. Germline V lookup: CDR1 MGHRA, CDR2 YSYEKL. The ends lost 4 bases at V and 10 bases at J; junction bases unmatched: 13. This CDR3 is 15 amino acids long. The CDR3 region is CASSRGLGVLGEQFF. The CDR3 DNA follows: TGCGCCAGCAGCCGAGGACTAGGGGTGCTAGGAGAGCAGTTCTTC.

This chain connects TRBV29-1 to TRBJ2-5; TRBD2 might be the D (6 bases). The CDR3 consists of 14 residues. V was cut by 6 bases and J by 2 bases, with 16 bases left in between. The germline V gene has CDR1 SQVTM and CDR2 ANQGSEA. CDR3 DNA: TGCAGCGTGGCGGGATCACAGGTGCAAGAGACCCAGTACTTC. It translates to CSVAGSQVQETQYF.

DNA for the CDR3: TGTGCCAGCAGTGGCCCGCGGGCCCCATCTTACGAGCAGTACTTC. It translates to CASSGPRAPSYEQYF. The chain recombines TRBV2 with TRBJ2-7; weak D call: TRBD2 (5 bases). The V gene's germline CDR1 is SNHLY and CDR2 FYNNEI. V lost 4 bases and J lost 4, with 17 bases in between. This CDR3 region has 15 residues.

This rearrangement joins TRBV9 to TRBJ2-7; tentatively, D is TRBD1 (5 bases). Germline loops: CDR1 SGDLS, CDR2 YYNGEE. V lost 2 bases, J lost 0 bases, and 6 bases lay in between. The CDR3 runs to 13 residues. The CDR3 DNA sequence: TGTGCCAGCAGCGTGGGGCCCTCCTACGAGCAGTACTTC. Protein: CASSVGPSYEQYF.

A few counts support this clonotype. The CDR3 region has the DNA TGTGCCAGCAGTTCATCCTCGACAGGGGGCACAGATACGCAGTATTTT. This encodes CASSSSSTGGTDTQYF. This chain joins TRBV6-5 and TRBJ2-3; TRBD1 matches at 8 bases. Germline V gene sequence: CDR1 MNHEY, CDR2 SVGAGI. Trimming removed 4 bases from V and 1 base from J; junction bases left unmatched: 7. The CDR3 runs 16 residues.

This sequence joins TRBV3-1 and TRBJ1-1; D remains ambiguous. The ends were cut back, 5 bases at V and 5 bases at J, with 12 bases in the middle. CDR3 length: 13 residues. The germline gives CDR1 LGHDT, CDR2 YNNKEL (reference sequence). CDR3 sequence: CASSAQMATEAFF. CDR3 nucleotide sequence: TGTGCCAGCAGCGCGCAGATGGCAACTGAAGCTTTCTTT.

V usage is TRBV12-3 or TRBV12-4 and J usage is TRBJ1-2; maybe TRBD1 (6 bases). The CDR3 runs 14 residues. The germline V and J ends were trimmed by 5 bases and 3 bases, with 13 bases remaining between them. This CDR3 is CASSDTGTHYGYTF. For the CDR3, the DNA is TGTGCCAGCAGTGATACAGGGACTCACTATGGCTACACCTTC.